This TCR delta chain was recorded in a study of Vδ1+ human thymocytes (dated by TCRdb to between 2018 and 2020). Study-wide context: The study characterised mRNA-level TRG and TRD CDR3 repertoires of highly purified Vdelta1+ thymocytes from young children as a data resource. The multiplex-based CDR3 amplicon strategy had previously been validated against 5'RACE-based CDR3 amplicon generation methods. The research as a whole found: Donors did not cluster by age or sex, so the analyses were not stratified by age or sex. Many TRG clonotypes were found to be shared between donors (up to roughly 7x10^3), whereas TRD repertoires were found to be essentially private (max 116 shared). Because unexpected Vdelta2 sequences could lead to misinterpretation of bulk repertoire data, the authors recommended using highly purified populations and validating at the single-cell level. Unlike the oligoclonal repertoires in peripheral blood, the thymic TRG and TRD repertoires appeared highly polyclonal, with Gaussian CDR3 length distributions. About 21% of thymic TRD sequences were found to be Vdelta2 (and few were Vdelta3) despite high sort purity, in contrast to peripheral blood Vdelta1+ controls.

The CDR3 contains 18 residues, cysteine and phenylalanine counted. Just the 54-base CDR3 DNA is kept, in frame starting at base 1. V loses 3 bases, J loses 10 bases, and the germline ends lie 30 bases apart. CDR1 and CDR2 are drawn from the germline V gene: TSWWSYY, QGS. A note on this clone: It lacks a known antigen. It has no much larger one-base neighbor in the sample; base qualities were not kept.

RNA extraction was performed with the RNeasy mini kit, and reverse transcription was done with Superscript III. CDR3 amplicons were produced by multiplex PCR using pooled V-gene forward primers and a constant-region reverse primer with Illumina adaptor overhangs. After gel purification, the amplicons were indexed with Nextera index primers during around 8 additional PCR cycles and then purified using AMPure XP beads. Sequencing of libraries was performed on an Illumina MiSeq using paired-end 250 bp reads, dual indexing and an approximately 22% PhiX spike-in. As for how the authors treated the data: Reads were quality checked with FastQC, and TRG read pairs were merged with ea-utils fastq-join. IMGT/HighV-QUEST was used to annotate the sequences, only productive sequences with an unambiguous V-gene assignment were kept, and clonotypes were defined as sequences sharing an identical CDR3 sequence. Downstream analysis used VDJtools 1.1.1, tcR 2.2.3, Treemap and vegan Shannon diversity in R 3.4.4. After TCRdb called clones again from the public reads with CATT, rows with identical DNA were merged. TCRdb, rather than the study authors, made the V and J calls. The sample contains about 58,000 delta-chain clones, about 14% of them found a single time. The ten largest account for approximately 0.4% of the sample.

Thymic samples were depleted of alphabeta T cells, then CD3+ TCRVdelta1+ TCRVdelta2- thymocytes were FACS-sorted. A purity of about 96% to 99.6% was achieved for sorted Vdelta1+ thymocytes. Thymic specimens were obtained from roughly eight paediatric patients, aged from about 5 days to 16 months, who were undergoing corrective cardiac surgery. Thymic tissue was dispersed and mononuclear cells isolated on a Histopaque-1077 density gradient. For staining, the antibodies used were anti-TCRVdelta1 clone TS8.2, anti-TCRVdelta2 clone B6, anti-CD3 clone HIT3a and anti-TCRalphabeta clone IP26. This receptor chain uses TRDV1 and TRDJ1; a tentative D match to TRDD3 spans 6 bases. The sequence was obtained from a girl less than two years old who had congenital heart surgery. Input material: Vdelta1+ gamma-delta thymocytes from the thymus. This sample's cell subset or site label indicates: FACS-sorted CD3+ TCRalphabeta- TCRVdelta1+ TCRVdelta2- thymocytes. The bases read TGTGCTCTTGGGGACCCCACTTTCGAACTGTGTGATACGGGGGGACTCATCTTT. Translated, this is CALGDPTFELCDTGGLIF.